The clone carrying this T cell receptor (beta chain) was seen more than once but under ten times. Its antigen is not known. This sample was included in a study of a mutant IDH1 vaccine in newly diagnosed glioma. Study-level information: Most had both radiotherapy and temozolomide beforehand; others had only one.

Time point noted: week 23, last vaccination. Each vaccine dose was 300 ug of mutant IDH1 20-mer peptide, with topical imiquimod. New WHO grade 3 or 4 astrocytomas that were IDH1-mutant and ATRX-lost had been found in donors. The method was immunoSEQ multiplex PCR; TCRdb's version includes in-frame clones alone and lacks a portion of them. The repertoire holds 70,000 to 95,000 clones, with more than 70% as singletons. This CDR3 region has 12 residues. The germline V gene encodes CDR1 GTSNPN and CDR2 SVGIG (reference sequence). The V and J ends lost 6 bases and 7 bases, in that order; junction bases with no gene match: 5.

The specimen comprised PBMCs, sampled from a glioma patient whose treatment included an IDH1 peptide vaccine. This chain connects TRBV30 to TRBJ2-1; 8 bases match TRBD1. The receptor was derived from a woman aged 50 to 60 with glioma. CDR3 region: CACDRGANEQFF. CDR3 nucleotides: TGTGCCTGTGACAGGGGAGCAAATGAGCAGTTCTTC.